This TCR beta chain was sequenced for a study of CD8+ T cells in alopecia areata. Study-level background: Tofacitinib administration to treated patients was oral, at 5 to 10 mg twice daily. Study-level results: The study also sequences resident alphabeta T cells of normal skin in scalp samples.

Extraction and reverse transcription of RNA yielded cDNA as the sequencing template. Profiling relied on immunoSEQ multiplex PCR, and the TCRdb table lists in-frame clones only, not all of them. The table lists 75,000 to 100,000 clones, around 45% of them singletons, with 1% to 1.5% in the top ten. With respect to this clone: As yet, its antigen is unknown.

Germline V gene sequence: CDR1 SQVTM, CDR2 ANQGSEA. The CDR3 has 15 amino acids. Trimming cost V 6 bases and J 1 base; bases outside gene matches: 10. It was from alopecia areata patients that lesional scalp punch biopsies and peripheral blood were collected. T lymphocytes (CD4+ and CD8+) were sorted from PBMCs. This sequence was found in a human donor with alopecia areata. The chain links TRBV29-1 to TRBJ2-3; 7 bases fit TRBD2. The specimen was CD4+ T cells sorted from blood. This CDR3 is CSVNGAGIRTDTQYF. The CDR3 region has the DNA TGCAGCGTAAACGGAGCGGGGATCCGCACAGATACGCAGTATTTT.